A single sample is the source of the 14 T cell receptor beta chains below, sequenced in a study of cytomegalovirus exposure and HLA in healthy donors. Primers: 60 Vbeta forward and 13 Jbeta reverse. TCRdb's copy holds only in-frame clones and misses some; the assay was immunoSEQ multiplex PCR. The sample shows about 250,000 clones, around 66% of them seen only once. Sequenced sample: PBMCs. These receptors all stem from a female donor in good health and CMV-seronegative.

The chain has TRBV29-1 and TRBJ2-7; no clear D gene. The CDR3 runs 14 residues. Trimming removed 4 bases at V and 0 bases at J, with 13 bases between. Germline CDR1 and CDR2: SQVTM and ANQGSEA. CDR3 in amino acids: CSVAWRHLSYEQYF. Written as DNA, the CDR3 is TGCAGCGTTGCCTGGCGGCACCTCTCCTACGAGCAGTACTTC.

This chain links TRBV28 with TRBJ2-7; possibly TRBD1 for D (5 bases). The V end lost 5 bases, the J end lost 1 base, and 12 bases lay between the germline ends. The CDR3 runs 14 residues. Germline V CDR1 and CDR2: MDHEN, SYDVKM. The CDR3 sequence is CASSKRGGSYEQYF. As DNA, the CDR3 is TGTGCCAGCAGTAAAAGGGGTGGATCCTACGAGCAGTACTTC.

V and J are TRBV7-8 and TRBJ2-7; 13 bases align to TRBD2. This CDR3 is 16 amino acids long. Germline V gene data show CDR1 as SGHVS and CDR2 as FQNEAQ. V was pared by 5 bases and J by 2 bases, with 6 bases of the junction left unmatched. Here the CDR3 reads CASSAGLAGFAYEQYF. As DNA, the CDR3 is TGTGCCAGCAGCGCGGGACTAGCGGGATTCGCCTACGAGCAGTACTTC.

The chain combines TRBV28 with TRBJ2-1; no clear D gene. CDR1 and CDR2 (germline): MDHEN, SYDVKM. This CDR3 is built from 12 residues. V was shortened by 4 bases and J by 4 bases, with 5 bases between the two germline ends. CDR3 region: CASSSRYNEQFF. CDR3 sequence (DNA): TGTGCCAGCAGTTCTCGTTACAATGAGCAGTTCTTC. The full variable domain, completed using reference TRBV28 and TRBJ2-1, is DVKVTQSSRYLVKRTGEKVFLECVQDMDHENMFWYRQDPGLGLRLIYFSYDVKMKEKGDIPEGYSVSREKKERFSLILESASTNQTSMYLCASSSRYNEQFFGPGTRLTVL.

The chain uses TRBV6-4 and TRBJ2-3, with TRBD2 identical over 10 bases. CDR3 size: 15 residues. With 2 bases clipped from V and 2 bases from J, the junction kept 1 base outside the gene matches. Germline V gives CDR1 MRHNA, CDR2 SNTAGT. CDR3 sequence (DNA): TGTGCCAGCAGTGACAGCGGGAGGGCCACAGATACGCAGTATTTT. Its translation: CASSDSGRATDTQYF.

About this clone itself: A read error may produce the germline difference seen at one junction end. J is TRBJ2-7 and V is TRBV2, with 8 bases matching TRBD1. The CDR3 contains 11 residues. Germline loops: CDR1 SNHLY, CDR2 FYNNEI. The CDR3 DNA follows: TGTGCCAGCAGTGGCCGGGACAGGTCTTTCTTC. It yields the protein CASSGRDRSFF.

The V gene is TRBV2, the J gene TRBJ1-1, with 7 bases that match TRBD1. Germline CDR1 SNHLY, CDR2 FYNNEI. With 2 bases clipped from V and 1 base from J, the junction kept 4 bases outside the gene matches. CDR3 length: 15 amino acids. The CDR3 coding sequence is TGTGCCAGCAGTGAAATGGGACAGTCGAACACTGAAGCTTTCTTT. Translating it yields CASSEMGQSNTEAFF.

V and J are TRBV25-1 and TRBJ1-2; D unclear. Trimming cost V 3 bases and J 5 bases, with 7 bases left between them. The CDR3 contains 12 residues. Germline values: CDR1 MGHDK, CDR2 SYGVNS. CDR3 protein: CASSDTDYGYTF. CDR3 nucleotide sequence: TGTGCCAGCAGTGACACAGATTATGGCTACACCTTC.

This chain uses TRBV7-6 with TRBJ2-7, with 9 bases aligning to TRBD2. V shed 1 base, J shed 1 base, and the junction held 5 bases outside the gene matches. Per germline, CDR1 SGHVS and CDR2 FNYEAQ. The CDR3 length is 16 residues. The chain's CDR3 is CASSLGTSEFSYEQYF. In DNA, the CDR3 is TGTGCCAGCAGCTTAGGGACTAGCGAGTTTTCCTACGAGCAGTACTTC.

The genes are TRBV6-1 and TRBJ1-2, with D possibly TRBD1 on 5 matching bases. V lost 9 bases, J lost 0 bases, and 17 bases lay in between. The CDR3 covers 15 residues. The germline V gene has CDR1 MNHNS and CDR2 SASEGT. The CDR3 nucleotides read TGTGCCAGGAGGGCAGGGAGGGCTCCTAACTATGGCTACACCTTC. It codes for CARRAGRAPNYGYTF.

The chain employs TRBV2 and TRBJ2-4; 7 bases are shared with TRBD2. J lost 0 bases, V lost 0 bases, and 5 bases had no gene match. The CDR3 contains 17 residues. CDR1 and CDR2 (germline): SNHLY, FYNNEI. The DNA of the CDR3 is TGTGCCAGCAGTGAAGCGCTTAGCGGGCTAGCCAAAAACATTCAGTACTTC. Translated: CASSEALSGLAKNIQYF.

The CDR3 coding sequence is TGTGCCAGCAGAGTGCAACTAGCGGGAGGGGCGACCCAGTACTTC. Encoded protein: CASRVQLAGGATQYF. The chain uses TRBV6-5 and TRBJ2-5; 13 nucleotides agree with TRBD2. CDR1 is MNHEY and CDR2 is SVGAGI in the germline V gene. V dropped 6 bases and J dropped 7; count of bases not matched to a gene: 8. This CDR3 comprises 15 residues.

The chain uses TRBV10-3 and TRBJ1-5; D not certain. The CDR3 contains 14 residues. Germline loops: CDR1 ENHRY, CDR2 SYGVKD. V was trimmed by 10 bases and J by 5 bases, leaving 18 bases between them. The CDR3 nucleotides are TGTGCCACCAACGAGGGAGGATCTTATCAGCCCCAGCATTTT. Protein sequence: CATNEGGSYQPQHF.

This clone occurred a few times. The gene calls are TRBV28 and TRBJ2-3; 15 bases line up with TRBD2. The J segment lost 5 bases and the V segment lost 3 bases, leaving 9 bases of the junction unmatched. The germline V gene has CDR1 MDHEN and CDR2 SYDVKM. The CDR3 consists of 18 residues. CDR3 sequence (DNA): TGTGCCAGCAGTTTCCCGGGACTAGCGGGAGGCCAAAGAGATACGCAGTATTTT. This translates into CASSFPGLAGGQRDTQYF. Using reference TRBV28 and TRBJ2-3 for the parts outside the CDR3, the full variable domain is DVKVTQSSRYLVKRTGEKVFLECVQDMDHENMFWYRQDPGLGLRLIYFSYDVKMKEKGDIPEGYSVSREKKERFSLILESASTNQTSMYLCASSFPGLAGGQRDTQYFGPGTRLTVL.